Following are 16 T cell receptor beta chains from one sample sequenced in a study of CXCR3-negative and CXCR3-positive naive CD8 T cells. UMI-labeled 5' RACE TRB cDNA libraries were prepared from the cells. Each CDR3 protein gets one entry in TCRdb, which reprocessed the 5' RACE reads and gives no DNA. The sample holds roughly 70,000 distinct CDR3 sequences. The sequencing sample was made of naive CXCR3- CD8+ T cells from blood. Subset given: CD45RO-CCR7+CD27+CD95- naive CD8+ T cells lacking CXCR3 (TNR3-). These receptors were obtained from a human donor in good health. Some clones in this sample may be carry-over from other donors' samples.

The gene calls are TRBV20-1 and TRBJ2-5; TCRdb gives TRBD2 as the D gene, but with no DNA this cannot be confirmed. CDR3 length equals 14 residues. The germline CDR1 and CDR2 sequences are DFQATT and SNEGSKA (reference sequence). The CDR3 reads CSARSGGEQETQYF.

CDR3 loop: CASSEGRNQPQHF. This chain connects TRBV19 to TRBJ1-5; TCRdb's D gene call, TRBD1, goes unchecked for lack of DNA. The CDR3 consists of 13 residues. Germline V lookup: CDR1 LNHDA, CDR2 SQIVND (reference sequence).

This chain joins TRBV7-9 and TRBJ2-5. Per germline, CDR1 SEHNR and CDR2 FQNEAQ (reference sequence). This CDR3 contains 13 residues. CDR3 residues: CASSDKLQETQYF.

The V and J genes are TRBV6-5 and TRBJ2-5; no DNA is available, so the TRBD2 call from TCRdb remains unchecked. The germline V gene has CDR1 MNHEY and CDR2 SVGAGI. This CDR3 has 17 amino acids. The CDR3 reads CASTPTGLAGTGETQYF.

This chain uses TRBV20-1 with TRBJ1-1. This CDR3 is built from 15 residues. In germline, CDR1 is DFQATT, CDR2 SNEGSKA (reference sequence). CDR3 in amino acids: CSARDSARSDTEAFF.

The genes are TRBV12-3 or TRBV12-4 and TRBJ2-3; the D gene TCRdb calls, TRBD1, cannot be checked with no DNA. The CDR3 is 16 residues long. CDR3 loop: CASRIAGGPWVDTQYF.

The chain has TRBV5-6 and TRBJ2-1. CDR1 SGHDT and CDR2 YYEEEE come from the germline V gene. This CDR3 region has 15 residues. CDR3: CASSLIGVSYNEQFF.

The gene calls are TRBV28 and TRBJ2-1; TCRdb's D call, TRBD1, is unchecked because there is no DNA. This CDR3 has 17 residues. The germline V gene encodes CDR1 MDHEN and CDR2 SYDVKM. The CDR3 reads CASSFPLTGASYNEQFF. The whole variable domain, remainder taken from reference TRBV28 and TRBJ2-1, is DVKVTQSSRYLVKRTGEKVFLECVQDMDHENMFWYRQDPGLGLRLIYFSYDVKMKEKGDIPEGYSVSREKKERFSLILESASTNQTSMYLCASSFPLTGASYNEQFFGPGTRLTVL.

The CDR3 sequence: CASKPSGGHQPQHF. The V and J genes are TRBV2 and TRBJ1-5. The CDR3 extends over 14 amino acids. Germline V gives CDR1 SNHLY, CDR2 FYNNEI.

The V call is TRBV20-1, the J call TRBJ2-7; no DNA is available, so the TRBD2 call from TCRdb remains unchecked. Germline assignment: CDR1 DFQATT and CDR2 SNEGSKA (reference sequence). This CDR3 region has 14 residues. CDR3 region: CSARVAGGPYEQYF.

The V call is TRBV5-4, the J call TRBJ2-1; the D call from TCRdb, TRBD1, cannot be confirmed without DNA. The CDR3 totals 15 residues. In germline, CDR1 is SGHNT, CDR2 YYREEE (reference sequence). The CDR3 region is CASSFSRQVGNEQFF.

By frequency, this clonotype is medium-sized. CDR3 in amino acids: CASSQVGQGYSQPQHF. The V gene is TRBV4-1, the J gene TRBJ1-5; TCRdb gives TRBD1 as the D gene, but with no DNA this cannot be confirmed. The CDR3 covers 16 residues. Germline CDR1 is MGHRA and CDR2 is YSYEKL.

The genes are TRBV7-6 and TRBJ2-3; TCRdb's D call of TRBD2 is untestable without DNA. This CDR3 is 12 amino acids long. Germline V lookup: CDR1 SGHVS, CDR2 FNYEAQ. The CDR3 sequence is CASMDSTDTQYF.

The chain's CDR3 is CASRPYSTASTDTQYF. This chain links TRBV6-5 with TRBJ2-3. The germline V gene has CDR1 MNHEY and CDR2 SVGAGI. This CDR3 spans 16 amino acids.

The chain combines TRBV7-6 with TRBJ2-7. The CDR3 loop spans 13 amino acids. From germline, CDR1 is SGHVS and CDR2 FNYEAQ. CDR3 in amino acids: CASSPAVGYEQYF. Drawing the rest from reference TRBV7-6 and TRBJ2-7, the complete variable domain is GAGVSQSPRYKVTKRGQDVALRCDPISGHVSLYWYRQALGQGPEFLTYFNYEAQQDKSGLPNDRFSAERPEGSISTLTIQRTEQRDSAMYRCASSPAVGYEQYFGPGTRLTVT.

Here the CDR3 reads CASSPYQGGDTEAFF. This chain connects TRBV7-3 to TRBJ1-1; TCRdb selects TRBD1, and the lack of DNA leaves this call unchecked. CDR1 is SGHTA, CDR2 FQGTGA, per germline. The CDR3 has 15 amino acids.